Below are 3 T cell receptor beta chains sequenced from a single sample in a study of sequential checkpoint blockade in melanoma. Data came from immunoSEQ multiplex PCR; TCRdb stores just in-frame clones and leaves some out. Of over 15,000 clones detected, 55% to 70% appear once; the ten largest clones hold around 18%. Treatment meaning: randomized to nivolumab then ipilimumab (arm A) or the reverse (arm B). The material sequenced was CD8+ T cells sorted from blood (inferred from file names), taken from a patient given nivolumab and ipilimumab in sequence. The receptors were sampled from a human donor with melanoma.

The chain is built from TRBV19 and TRBJ2-1; 9 bases map to TRBD2. Losses at the gene ends were 5 bases for V and 0 bases for J; bases not matched to a gene: 5. The CDR3 covers 16 residues. Germline V gives CDR1 LNHDA, CDR2 SQIVND (reference sequence). The CDR3 DNA reads as TGTGCCAGTAGTTCTAGCGGGAAACCCTCCTACAATGAGCAGTTCTTC. As protein: CASSSSGKPSYNEQFF. Complete variable domain (other parts from reference TRBV19 and TRBJ2-1): DGGITQSPKYLFRKEGQNVTLSCEQNLNHDAMYWYRQDPGQGLRLIYYSQIVNDFQKGDIAEGYSVSREKKESFPLTVTSAQKNPTAFYLCASSSSGKPSYNEQFFGPGTRLTVL.

The gene calls are TRBV6-4 and TRBJ2-7; possibly TRBD1 for D (6 bases). This CDR3 has 16 amino acids. V was trimmed by 5 bases and J by 0 bases, leaving 17 bases between them. CDR1 MRHNA and CDR2 SNTAGT come from the germline V gene. This CDR3 reads CASSPNFRGPSYEQYF. The CDR3 region has the DNA TGTGCCAGCAGTCCCAATTTCAGGGGCCCCTCCTACGAGCAGTACTTC.

The CDR3 DNA follows: TGTGCCAGCAGCTTGGGGCAGGGGGCTGGAAACACCATATATTTT. It specifies CASSLGQGAGNTIYF. V and J are TRBV5-6 and TRBJ1-3; the match to TRBD1 covers 7 bases. Germline CDR1 SGHDT, CDR2 YYEEEE. With 0 bases clipped from V and 2 bases from J, the junction kept 2 bases outside the gene matches. The CDR3 length is 15 residues.